This passage covers 22 T cell receptor beta chains from one sample sequenced in a study of low-dose radiotherapy and immunotherapy resistance in tumors. First-strand cDNA used TRAV- and TRBV-specific primers, covering alpha and beta chains. With a constant-region primer and a V-primer adapter, TCRs were subjected to 20 PCR cycles of amplification. TCRdb ran MiXCR on the reads and lists one entry per CDR3 protein. The sample consists of tens of thousands of distinct CDR3 sequences, more than 20% of them appearing once. Time point noted: after trial treatment. The treatment: LDRT plus nivolumab, ipilimumab, low-dose cyclophosphamide and aspirin (RACIN trial). The specimen was PBMCs, collected after low-dose radiotherapy plus immunotherapy. The receptors were gathered from a female donor with ovarian cancer.

This clonotype was counted a few times. V and J are TRBV12-3 or TRBV12-4 and TRBJ2-5; D possibly corresponds to TRBD2 (6 bases). V was cut by 4 bases and J by 5 bases, with 17 bases left in between. This CDR3 has 15 residues. The CDR3 DNA reads as TGTGCCAGCAGTTCTGGGCTAGTGGCGGGGGAGACCCAGTACTTC. This translates into CASSSGLVAGETQYF.

This clonotype was counted ten times or more. The J gene is TRBJ2-5, the V gene TRBV4-1, with 9 bases matching TRBD2. With V trimmed by 4 bases and J by 1 base, 4 bases remained unmatched. The CDR3 sequence is 15 residues long. Germline V lookup: CDR1 MGHRA, CDR2 YSYEKL. The CDR3 DNA is TGCGCCAGCAGCCCTGGGACTAGCTCCCAAGAGACCCAGTACTTC. Its protein product is CASSPGTSSQETQYF.

The V gene is TRBV5-1, the J gene TRBJ2-6, with a tentative D call TRBD1 (5 bases). This CDR3 comprises 15 residues. Germline loops: CDR1 SGHRS, CDR2 YFSETQ. V lost 5 bases to trimming and J lost 1 base, with 10 bases between them. CDR3: CASRAGRSGANVLTF. As DNA, the CDR3 is TGCGCCAGCAGGGCAGGGCGGTCTGGGGCCAACGTCCTGACTTTC.

This clonotype has at least ten counts. The J gene is TRBJ2-7, the V gene TRBV19; D unclear. Germline V gene lookup returns CDR1 LNHDA and CDR2 SQIVND (reference sequence). There are 13 residues in the CDR3. V lost 7 bases to trimming and J lost 0 bases, with 10 bases between them. The CDR3 nucleotides read TGTGCCAGTAAGTCCGGGTCCTCCTACGAGCAGTACTTC. It codes for CASKSGSSYEQYF.

This chain links TRBV28 with TRBJ2-7; tentative D call: TRBD1 (7 bases). Germline V gives CDR1 MDHEN, CDR2 SYDVKM. V lost 2 bases to trimming and J lost 0 bases, with 26 bases between them. The CDR3 consists of 20 residues. The CDR3 sequence is CASSLIGVGGRQGRSYEQYF. Written as DNA, the CDR3 is TGTGCCAGCAGTTTAATAGGGGTCGGGGGACGACAGGGTCGCTCCTACGAGCAGTACTTC.

This clonotype was counted only a few times. J is TRBJ2-3 and V is TRBV30, with 10 bases fitting TRBD2. Germline values: CDR1 GTSNPN, CDR2 SVGIG (reference sequence). CDR3 length: 18 residues. V shed 0 bases and J 2 bases; nucleotides not matched to a gene: 11. CDR3 nucleotides: TGTGCCTGGAGTGTAATCATCCTAGCGGGGGTTCCCACAGATACGCAGTATTTT. Its translation is CAWSVIILAGVPTDTQYF.

This clonotype was seen repeatedly, ten times or more. The rearrangement joins TRBV24-1 to TRBJ1-2, with 9 bases fitting TRBD1. The V and J ends lost 5 bases and 3 bases, in that order; junction bases with no gene match: 6. The germline V gene has CDR1 KGHDR and CDR2 SFDVKD. The CDR3 covers 15 residues. CDR3 sequence reads: CATSGFTGGDYGYTF. Written as DNA, the CDR3 is TGTGCCACCAGTGGATTTACAGGGGGCGACTATGGCTACACCTTC.

The chain links TRBV12-3 or TRBV12-4 to TRBJ2-3; 8 bases align to TRBD2. The CDR3 runs to 15 residues. Trimming at V came to 2 bases and at J to 3 bases, leaving 4 bases not matched to a gene. The CDR3 coding sequence is TGTGCCAGCAGTTTACGAGCGGGAGCGACAGATACGCAGTATTTT. This sequence encodes CASSLRAGATDTQYF.

This clonotype occurred many times. DNA for the CDR3: TGCGCCAGCAGCCAAGATTGGGACAACGAGCAGTACTTC. Its protein is CASSQDWDNEQYF. V and J are TRBV4-3 and TRBJ2-7; D might be TRBD1 (6 bases). The CDR3 covers 13 residues. Germline lookup yields CDR1 LGHNA and CDR2 YSLEER. The ends were cut back, 0 bases at V and 5 bases at J, with 8 bases in the middle.

This clonotype was seen repeatedly, ten times or more. The J gene is TRBJ2-3, the V gene TRBV6-2 or TRBV6-3; 8 nucleotides line up with TRBD2. The germline V gene has CDR1 MNHEY and CDR2 SVGEGT. The CDR3 runs to 17 residues. The junction had 11 bases not matched to a gene; V was cut back by 0 bases and J by 6 bases. Written as DNA, the CDR3 is TGTGCCAGCAGTTACTCGAGTAGCGGGATGGTGGGGGATACGCAGTATTTT. Amino acid sequence: CASSYSSSGMVGDTQYF.

This clonotype was found many times. The chain uses TRBV5-5 and TRBJ2-2; 11 bases align to TRBD2. In germline, CDR1 is SGHKS, CDR2 YYEKEE (reference sequence). J gave up 8 bases and V 1 base, and 1 base lay outside the gene matches. The CDR3 length is 14 residues. The CDR3 DNA sequence: TGTGCCAGCAGCTTGAGACTAGCGGGAGGGGAGCTGTTTTTT. Encoded protein: CASSLRLAGGELFF. Full variable domain (remainder filled in from reference TRBV5-5 and TRBJ2-2): DAGVTQSPTHLIKTRGQQVTLRCSPISGHKSVSWYQQVLGQGPQFIFQYYEKEERGRGNFPDRFSARQFPNYSSELNVNALLLGDSALYLCASSLRLAGGELFFGEGSRLTVL.

This clonotype was picked up many times. The V and J genes are TRBV7-2 and TRBJ2-2; 8 bases agree with TRBD2. From germline, CDR1 is SGHTA and CDR2 FQGNSA. J was trimmed by 5 bases and V by 1 base; bases with no gene match: 9. The CDR3 is 17 amino acids. The CDR3 DNA is TGTGCCAGCAGCTTAGGCGGCGGGGGGAGCGGGACCGGGGAGCTGTTTTTT. Its translation: CASSLGGGGSGTGELFF.

Comment on this clonotype: One base separates it from a far larger clone, so it is likely a read error. The rearrangement uses TRBV3-1 and TRBJ2-7; 7 nucleotides agree with TRBD2. Trimming at V came to 6 bases and at J to 7 bases, leaving 9 bases not matched to a gene. The CDR3 covers 13 residues. The germline gives CDR1 LGHDT, CDR2 YNNKEL (reference sequence). The CDR3 DNA reads as TGTGCCAGCAGTAGCGGGTCCTACAATGAGCAGTACTTC. Translated, it gives CASSSGSYNEQYF.

This clonotype was seen many times. J is TRBJ2-7 and V is TRBV6-1; 11 bases are a match to TRBD2. Germline V CDR1 and CDR2: MNHNS, SASEGT. The trim removed 11 bases at V and 2 bases at J, leaving 2 bases unmatched. The CDR3 runs to 12 residues. In nucleotides, the CDR3 is TGTGCCGGGACTAGCGGTGCCTACGAGCAGTACTTC. Its protein is CAGTSGAYEQYF.

The genes are TRBV23-1 and TRBJ2-5; D gene ambiguous. TRBV23-1 carries the ORF label, with uncertain function. V was clipped by 2 bases and J by 0 bases, with 10 bases between them. The length of the CDR3 is 15 residues. The CDR3 DNA reads TGCGCCAGCAGTCAAGGGTGGGTCCACCAAGAGACCCAGTACTTC. It yields the protein CASSQGWVHQETQYF.

V gene TRBV6-2 or TRBV6-3 combines with J gene TRBJ1-5; D is uncertain. Germline values: CDR1 MNHEY, CDR2 SVGEGT. The CDR3 spans 20 residues. The ends were cut back, 5 bases at V and 2 bases at J, with 28 bases in the middle. CDR3 protein: CASSGSTGLILSNGNQPQHF. CDR3 DNA: TGTGCCAGCAGTGGTTCCACGGGGTTGATCTTATCAAATGGCAATCAGCCCCAGCATTTT.

This clonotype was counted at least ten times. The chain has TRBV6-2 or TRBV6-3 and TRBJ2-7, with no clear D. This CDR3 has 14 residues. The germline V gene has CDR1 MNHEY and CDR2 SVGEGT. V was cut by 10 bases and J by 3 bases, with 19 bases left in between. This CDR3 is CATTAEGISYEQYF. The CDR3 DNA follows: TGTGCCACCACCGCCGAAGGGATAAGCTACGAGCAGTACTTC.

This clonotype was picked up many times. The V gene is TRBV4-1, the J gene TRBJ2-1; 9 nucleotides match TRBD2. The V gene's germline CDR1 is MGHRA and CDR2 YSYEKL. The CDR3 is 15 amino acids. Unmatched junction bases numbered 8, after V lost 1 base and J lost 10 bases. CDR3 sequence (DNA): TGCGCCAGCAGCCAAGTGGCTCTAGCGGGGAGGGAGCAGTTCTTC. Its translation: CASSQVALAGREQFF.

V is TRBV4-2 and J is TRBJ2-5, with D possibly being TRBD1 (6 bases). CDR3 length: 15 residues. Trimming took off 4 bases at V and 4 bases at J, with 16 bases between the two ends. CDR1 is LGHNA and CDR2 is YNFKEQ in the germline V gene. The CDR3 protein is CASSRGGQNIETQYF. The CDR3 DNA reads TGTGCCAGCAGCCGGGGCGGACAGAATATAGAGACCCAGTACTTC.

Notes on this clonotype: A far larger clone lies a single base away; this is likely a read error. The chain links TRBV5-1 to TRBJ2-5; TRBD1 agrees at 8 bases. There are 16 residues in the CDR3. Germline V gives CDR1 SGHRS, CDR2 YFSETQ. The CDR3 protein is CASSLAGDRTKGTQYF. In DNA form, the CDR3 reads TGTGCCAGCAGCTTAGCTGGGGACAGGACCAAAGGGACCCAGTACTTC.

In this sample, this clonotype turned up a few times. The gene calls are TRBV9 and TRBJ1-5; no firm D call. Germline V gives CDR1 SGDLS, CDR2 YYNGEE. The ends were cut back, 0 bases at V and 1 base at J, with 5 bases in the middle. The CDR3 consists of 14 residues. The CDR3 loop reads CASSVDGSNQPQHF. DNA of the CDR3: TGTGCCAGCAGCGTAGATGGGAGCAATCAGCCCCAGCATTTT.

This clonotype was seen a handful of times. The V gene is TRBV9, the J gene TRBJ1-1; 9 positions agree with TRBD1. CDR3 length: 15 amino acids. V lost 3 bases to trimming and J lost 0 bases; unmatched junction nucleotides: 3. Germline V CDR1 and CDR2: SGDLS, YYNGEE. The CDR3 DNA sequence: TGTGCCAGCAGCGCACAGGGGGCGGTGAACACTGAAGCTTTCTTT. Its translation is CASSAQGAVNTEAFF.